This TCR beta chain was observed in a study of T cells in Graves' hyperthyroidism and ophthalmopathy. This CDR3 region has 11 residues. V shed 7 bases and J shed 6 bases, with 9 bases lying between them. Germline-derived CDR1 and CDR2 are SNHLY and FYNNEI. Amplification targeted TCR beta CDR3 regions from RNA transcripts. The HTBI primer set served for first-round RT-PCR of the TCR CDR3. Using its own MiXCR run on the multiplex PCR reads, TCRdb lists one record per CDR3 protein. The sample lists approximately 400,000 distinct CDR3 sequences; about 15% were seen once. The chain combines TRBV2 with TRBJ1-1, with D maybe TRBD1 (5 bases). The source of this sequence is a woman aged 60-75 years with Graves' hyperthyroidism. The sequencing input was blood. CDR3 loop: CASIGDSEAFF. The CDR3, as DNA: TGTGCCAGCATTGGGGACTCTGAAGCTTTCTTT.